Listed here are 9 T cell receptor beta chains from one sample, sequenced in a study of CD8+ T cells in alopecia areata. Treatment in this sample: oral pan-JAK inhibitor, 5-10 mg twice daily. RNA extraction and reverse transcription yielded cDNA as sequencing template. Sequencing used immunoSEQ multiplex PCR; TCRdb keeps in-frame clones, though not all of them. Of about 180,000 clones listed, about 51% are singletons. Sequencing was performed on CD8+ T cells sorted from blood, taken around week 54, from a patient treated with tofacitinib. The receptors stem from a human donor with alopecia areata.

The rearrangement uses TRBV7-9 and TRBJ2-3; D perhaps matches TRBD2 (6 bases). Per germline, CDR1 SEHNR and CDR2 FQNEAQ (reference sequence). Between the trimmed V and J ends, which lost 5 bases and 2 bases, there was a span of 14 bases. This CDR3 has 15 amino acids. This CDR3 is CASSPGRADTDTQYF. The CDR3 nucleotides are TGTGCCAGCAGCCCCGGGAGAGCTGACACAGATACGCAGTATTTT.

This clone is a singleton in its sample. The chain uses TRBV4-2 and TRBJ2-1, with 9 bases that match TRBD2. V shed 5 bases, J shed 8 bases, and the junction held 10 bases outside the gene matches. The CDR3 length is 15 residues. Germline CDR1 LGHNA, CDR2 YNFKEQ. The CDR3 region has the DNA TGTGCCAGCAGCTATCGCCAGCGGGGGGCGGATGAGCAGTTCTTC. Its translation: CASSYRQRGADEQFF.

With regard to this clone: Mismatch with germline at one junction end may stem from a read error. V and J are TRBV4-1 and TRBJ1-1; no definite D call. Germline CDR1 MGHRA, CDR2 YSYEKL. CDR3 length: 11 amino acids. The CDR3 DNA reads as TGCGCCAGCAGCCAAGGGTTCGGGGTAGGCTTT. It encodes CASSQGFGVGF.

The chain is built from TRBV5-6 and TRBJ2-5; D might be TRBD2 (5 bases). The V and J ends lost 4 bases and 2 bases respectively, with 9 bases between them. Germline assignment: CDR1 SGHDT and CDR2 YYEEEE. The CDR3 runs 13 residues. The CDR3 bases are TGTGCCAGCAGCGAGGGTATTCAAGAGACCCAGTACTTC. Amino acids: CASSEGIQETQYF.

The J gene is TRBJ2-7, the V gene TRBV30; D may be TRBD2 (5 bases). The CDR3 contains 15 residues. The germline V and J ends were trimmed by 2 bases and 2 bases, with 16 bases remaining between them. Germline V gives CDR1 GTSNPN, CDR2 SVGIG (reference sequence). The DNA for the CDR3 is TGTGCCTGGAGTTACAACCTGGAGGCTACCTACGAGCAGTACTTC. It is translated as CAWSYNLEATYEQYF.

This clone was detected once. The chain combines TRBV2 with TRBJ2-7; 8 bases agree with TRBD2. Trimming at V came to 6 bases and at J to 2 bases, leaving 3 bases not matched to a gene. The germline gives CDR1 SNHLY, CDR2 FYNNEI. The CDR3 contains 13 residues. CDR3 sequence reads: CASSPAGAYEQYF. The CDR3, as DNA: TGTGCCAGCAGCCCAGCGGGGGCCTACGAGCAGTACTTC.

As to this clone: This specimen includes other DNA sequences encoding the same CDR3. This chain links TRBV5-6 with TRBJ1-2; no reliable D call. CDR1 and CDR2 from the germline V gene are SGHDT and YYEEEE. This CDR3 contains 11 residues. Trimming removed 3 bases from V and 4 bases from J, with 4 bases in between. CDR3 bases: TGTGCCAGCAGCTCTGGCTATGGCTACACCTTC. It is translated as CASSSGYGYTF.

The V gene is TRBV27, the J gene TRBJ1-5; D possibly corresponds to TRBD1 (6 bases). V was cut by 3 bases and J by 7 bases, with 13 bases left in between. Germline CDR1 and CDR2: MNHEY and SMNVEV (reference sequence). The CDR3 has 14 residues. Here the CDR3 reads CASSFWGAGQPQHF. In DNA, the CDR3 is TGTGCCAGCAGTTTTTGGGGGGCCGGGCAGCCCCAGCATTTT.

The chain couples TRBV30 to TRBJ2-2, with D unresolved. Germline-derived CDR1 and CDR2 are GTSNPN and SVGIG (reference sequence). The V gene lost 2 bases and the J gene lost 3 bases, with 4 bases spanning the gap. The CDR3 contains 12 residues. CDR3 DNA: TGTGCCTGGAGTACCTACACCGGGGAGCTGTTTTTT. Translated: CAWSTYTGELFF.